The text below deals with one T cell receptor beta chain. RNA was extracted from bulk tissue without any cell sorting. Newly diagnosed lung cancer patients had thoracic surgery in China, August–November 2014, without prior chemotherapy. Three rounds of nested PCR, following a modified ARM-PCR protocol, produced the TCRbeta library. Using its own MiXCR run on the multiplex PCR reads, TCRdb lists one record per CDR3 protein. The table includes 90,000 to 130,000 distinct CDR3 sequences, under 90% detected once. These data are taken from a study of tumor and adjacent non-tumor tissue in lung cancer. Germline V lookup: CDR1 MNHNY, CDR2 SVGAGI (reference sequence). CDR3 length equals 15 residues. Trimming cost V 4 bases and J 3 bases, with 15 bases left between them.

This TCR was sampled from a man in his sixties or seventies with non-small cell lung cancer. The chain links TRBV6-6 to TRBJ1-1; D ambiguous. What was sequenced was lung tumor tissue. CDR3 region: CASSSIGSADTEAFF. The CDR3 bases are TGTGCCAGCAGTTCCATCGGATCAGCAGACACTGAAGCTTTCTTT.